One TCR beta chain is described in this entry. The antigen is not known. These data belong to a study of regulatory T cells in long-lasting Graves disease. Time point here: persistent/refractory GD, antithyroid drugs over 5 years with positive TRAb. PBMC-extracted RNA yielded the TCR library. Collection of peripheral blood (about 10 milliliters) was done using EDTA tubes. Researchers made TCR beta libraries by using iRepertoire HTBI primers and running Arm-PCR on CDR3 regions. TCRdb analysed the multiplex PCR reads with MiXCR anew, one entry per CDR3 protein. The sample holds hundreds of thousands of distinct CDR3 sequences, 21% seen once. In germline, CDR1 is SGHTA, CDR2 FQGTGA. The CDR3 is 14 residues long. The V gene end was trimmed by 4 bases and the J gene end by 2 bases; junction bases not matched to a gene: 4. Study-wide findings and caveats: With approximately 2,500 shared public clonotypes, persistent patients exceeded new patients, who shared over 950.

The rearrangement uses TRBV7-3 and TRBJ1-2, with 7 bases matching TRBD1. The input for sequencing was peripheral blood mononuclear cells (PBMCs), taken when the disease was refractory, from a patient treated with antithyroid drugs. This TCR derives from a female donor with Graves disease. The CDR3, as DNA: TGTGCCAGCAGCTCAGGGGGTCTCAACTATGGCTACACCTTC. Its protein product is CASSSGGLNYGYTF.